Following are 14 T cell receptor beta chains from one sample sequenced in a study of T cell changes during pregnancy in multiple sclerosis. Generated by immunoSEQ multiplex PCR, the TCRdb table keeps only in-frame clones and is missing some. The sample yields under 120,000 clones, 90% to 95% seen once. This material consisted of peripheral blood, taken after pregnancy. Receptor source: a female donor with multiple sclerosis, enrolled in a pregnancy study.

The rearrangement joins TRBV5-6 to TRBJ2-2; D is ambiguous. This CDR3 has 12 amino acids. Germline V gene data show CDR1 as SGHDT and CDR2 as YYEEEE. V was cut by 3 bases and J by 7 bases, with 7 bases left in between. The CDR3: CASSYYYGELFF. The CDR3 DNA sequence: TGTGCCAGCAGCTACTATTACGGGGAGCTGTTTTTT.

This chain links TRBV5-4 with TRBJ2-3, with 12 bases aligning to TRBD2. Trimming at V came to 1 base and at J to 3 bases, leaving 0 bases not matched to a gene. Germline assignment: CDR1 SGHNT and CDR2 YYREEE (reference sequence). The CDR3 is 15 amino acids. The CDR3 coding sequence is TGTGCCAGCAGCTTGACTAGCGGGGGGACAGATACGCAGTATTTT. Its translation: CASSLTSGGTDTQYF.

The chain uses TRBV9 and TRBJ1-2; D remains unclear. The germline V and J ends were trimmed by 2 bases and 5 bases, with 10 bases remaining between them. The V gene's germline CDR1 is SGDLS and CDR2 YYNGEE. This CDR3 comprises 13 residues. Written as DNA, the CDR3 is TGTGCCAGCAGCGTCGGTAAAGCGTATGGCTACACCTTC. Protein product: CASSVGKAYGYTF.

This chain uses TRBV15 with TRBJ2-1; 11 bases match TRBD1. The germline V gene has CDR1 LNHNV and CDR2 YYDKDF (reference sequence). The CDR3 consists of 16 residues. V gave up 2 bases and J gave up 7 bases; unmatched junction bases: 7. DNA for the CDR3: TGTGCCACCAGCAGACATACCGGGACAGGGGGGAATGAGCAGTTCTTC. This gives the protein CATSRHTGTGGNEQFF.

The CDR3 DNA reads as TGTGCCAGCATATGGGAGAGCACAGATACGCAGTATTTT. It codes for CASIWESTDTQYF. This sequence joins TRBV6-4 and TRBJ2-3, with D possibly being TRBD2 (5 bases). The CDR3 runs to 13 residues. Germline assignment: CDR1 MRHNA and CDR2 SNTAGT. Trimming removed 7 bases from V and 0 bases from J, with 8 bases in between.

This chain joins TRBV28 and TRBJ2-7; D uncertain. Germline V gene sequence: CDR1 MDHEN, CDR2 SYDVKM. Trimming took 1 base from V and 5 from J, leaving 15 bases between them. The CDR3 consists of 15 residues. In nucleotides, the CDR3 is TGTGCCAGCAGTTTATACGGGTATATGTCCCACGAGCAGTACTTC. This encodes CASSLYGYMSHEQYF.

The chain couples TRBV4-1 to TRBJ2-2; 8 positions match TRBD1. V lost 3 bases, J lost 3 bases, and 9 bases stayed unmatched. From germline, CDR1 is MGHRA and CDR2 YSYEKL. This CDR3 is 17 amino acids long. The CDR3 here is CASSQGPQGADTGELFF. The CDR3 region has the DNA TGCGCCAGCAGCCAGGGGCCCCAGGGGGCTGACACCGGGGAGCTGTTTTTT.

The CDR3 sequence is CASSHGETQYF. In DNA, the CDR3 is TGTGCCAGCAGCCACGGAGAGACCCAGTACTTC. V and J are TRBV14 and TRBJ2-5; D is unclear. Trimming took off 3 bases at V and 4 bases at J, with 3 bases between the two ends. The CDR3 has 11 residues. Per the germline V gene, CDR1 is SGHDN and CDR2 is FVKESK.

The chain recombines TRBV4-2 with TRBJ2-2; TRBD2 aligns across 9 bases. Germline CDR1 LGHNA, CDR2 YNFKEQ. V shed 2 bases and J 0 bases; nucleotides not matched to a gene: 13. The CDR3 is made up of 20 amino acids. The CDR3 here is CASSQWGGGSGGSNTGELFF. Written as DNA, the CDR3 is TGTGCCAGCAGCCAATGGGGGGGAGGTAGCGGGGGCTCGAACACCGGGGAGCTGTTTTTT.

J is TRBJ1-1 and V is TRBV2; D not resolved. Per the germline V gene, CDR1 is SNHLY and CDR2 is FYNNEI. V lost 5 bases and J 5 bases, leaving 12 bases between the germline ends. This CDR3 has 13 residues. As DNA, the CDR3 is TGTGCCAGCAGTATTCGCGCCATTACTGAAGCTTTCTTT. Translated: CASSIRAITEAFF.

J is TRBJ2-5 and V is TRBV7-8; D gene uncertain. Germline V lookup: CDR1 SGHVS, CDR2 FQNEAQ. This CDR3 has 14 residues. V lost 1 base, J lost 7 bases, and 13 bases lay in between. The CDR3 spells CASSLEGIRGTQYF. As DNA, the CDR3 is TGTGCCAGCAGCTTAGAAGGCATCCGAGGGACCCAGTACTTC.

This clone turned up a few times. Here the CDR3 reads CASSSTGGYGYTF. The CDR3 DNA sequence: TGTGCCAGCAGCTCGACAGGGGGGTATGGCTACACCTTC. V usage is TRBV7-9 and J usage is TRBJ1-2; 9 bases align to TRBD1. V lost 4 bases to trimming and J lost 5 bases; unmatched junction nucleotides: 2. The CDR3 runs to 13 residues. CDR1 is SEHNR, CDR2 FQNEAQ, per germline (reference sequence).

The chain carries TRBV9 and TRBJ1-2; D gene uncertain. The CDR3 totals 15 residues. Trimming took off 4 bases at V and 5 bases at J, with 18 bases between the two ends. From germline, CDR1 is SGDLS and CDR2 YYNGEE. DNA for the CDR3: TGTGCCAGCAGCCGGGAATCAGACACGGGGTATGGCTACACCTTC. Translating it yields CASSRESDTGYGYTF. Full variable domain (remainder filled in from reference TRBV9 and TRBJ1-2): DSGVTQTPKHLITATGQRVTLRCSPRSGDLSVYWYQQSLDQGLQFLIQYYNGEERAKGNILERFSAQQFPDLHSELNLSSLELGDSALYFCASSRESDTGYGYTFGSGTRLTVV.

Only a few counts were recorded for this clone. The chain employs TRBV11-2 and TRBJ1-1, with 9 bases aligning to TRBD1. CDR1 is SGHAT and CDR2 is FQNNGV in the germline V gene. The V and J ends lost 6 bases and 5 bases, in that order; junction bases with no gene match: 4. The CDR3 is 13 residues long. CDR3 bases: TGTGCCAGCAGGGCGACAGGGGGTACTGAAGCTTTCTTT. As protein: CASRATGGTEAFF.